The 29 T cell receptor beta chains listed next were all sequenced from one sample in a study of T-cell reconstitution after alpha-beta-depleted transplantation in children. The TCRbeta library incorporated unique molecular identifiers. TCRdb re-derived calls from the PCR reads in MiXCR, one entry per CDR3 protein. The table shows fewer than 400,000 distinct CDR3 sequences, with roughly 22% occurring only once. Sequenced here: PBMCs from the stem cell graft donor, sampled from the stem cell graft. These receptors were obtained from a human donor who donated a stem cell graft to a child with acute myeloid leukemia.

The J gene is TRBJ2-7, the V gene TRBV6-5; 10 bases are shared with TRBD1. From germline, CDR1 is MNHEY and CDR2 SVGAGI. The CDR3 loop spans 16 amino acids. V shed 5 bases and J 4 bases; nucleotides not matched to a gene: 11. CDR3 sequence: CASSPNIGTGEYEQYF. CDR3 in DNA: TGTGCCAGCAGTCCTAATATAGGGACAGGGGAGTACGAGCAGTACTTC.

This clonotype showed up many times. The chain is built from TRBV5-4 and TRBJ2-6, with 11 bases matching TRBD1. V was clipped by 1 base and J by 0 bases; unmatched bases: 6. In germline, CDR1 is SGHNT, CDR2 YYREEE (reference sequence). The CDR3 totals 19 residues. The CDR3 bases are TGTGCCAGCAGCTTGCGGGGACAGGGGGATTTCTCTGGGGCCAACGTCCTGACTTTC. It codes for CASSLRGQGDFSGANVLTF.

The V and J genes are TRBV7-6 and TRBJ2-1, with 9 positions matching TRBD2. V shed 3 bases, J shed 2 bases, and the junction held 11 bases outside the gene matches. The germline V gene encodes CDR1 SGHVS and CDR2 FNYEAQ. This CDR3 is 18 amino acids long. The CDR3: CASSLGQREAITYNEQFF. The CDR3 bases are TGTGCCAGCAGCTTGGGCCAGCGGGAGGCCATTACCTACAATGAGCAGTTCTTC.

This clonotype was observed a few times. At one end, the junction sequence differs from germline, possibly due to a read error. The chain joins TRBV2 to TRBJ1-2, with D unclear. The CDR3 loop spans 12 amino acids. Germline CDR1 reads SNHLY; CDR2 reads FYNNEI. The chain's CDR3 is CASNEGFDGYTF. The CDR3 DNA reads TGTGCCAGCAATGAAGGGTTTGATGGCTACACCTTC. Together with reference TRBV2 and TRBJ1-2, the CDR3 gives the full variable domain: EPEVTQTPSHQVTQMGQEVILRCVPISNHLYFYWYRQILGQKVEFLVSFYNNEISEKSEIFDDQFSVERPDGSNFTLKIRSTKLEDSAMYFCASNEGFDGYTFGSGTRLTVV.

This clonotype was detected once. The V gene is TRBV12-3 or TRBV12-4, the J gene TRBJ2-7, with D possibly matching TRBD2 (5 bases). The V and J ends lost 6 bases and 0 bases respectively, with 18 bases between them. The CDR3 is 16 amino acids. CDR3 sequence: CASSSRSGSNSYEQYF. DNA for the CDR3: TGTGCCAGCAGCTCCCGGTCGGGGTCCAACTCCTACGAGCAGTACTTC.

This clonotype was observed a handful of times. The CDR3 sequence is CASSFSQREGAEQFF. In DNA form, the CDR3 reads TGCGCCAGCAGCTTTTCCCAGCGGGAGGGCGCTGAGCAGTTCTTC. The rearrangement uses TRBV5-1 and TRBJ2-1; TRBD2 agrees at 10 bases. The junction had 8 bases not matched to a gene; V was cut back by 2 bases and J by 9 bases. CDR1 SGHRS and CDR2 YFSETQ come from the germline V gene. The CDR3 contains 15 residues.

This clonotype was counted a few times. This chain connects TRBV7-9 to TRBJ2-1, with TRBD2 matching over 7 bases. CDR3 size: 17 residues. With V trimmed by 0 bases and J by 1 base, 6 bases remained unmatched. Germline V gives CDR1 SEHNR, CDR2 FQNEAQ (reference sequence). CDR3 sequence reads: CASSLASGVYSYNEQFF. The DNA for the CDR3 is TGTGCCAGCAGCTTAGCGAGCGGGGTCTATTCCTACAATGAGCAGTTCTTC.

This clonotype was detected many times. The rearrangement links TRBV10-3 to TRBJ2-1; 10 bases agree with TRBD2. J lost 4 bases, V lost 10 bases, and 10 bases had no gene match. The germline V gene encodes CDR1 ENHRY and CDR2 SYGVKD. CDR3 length: 15 amino acids. In DNA form, the CDR3 reads TGTGCCACCACACTCAGCGGGAGGGATTACAATGAGCAGTTCTTC. This sequence encodes CATTLSGRDYNEQFF.

This clonotype was recorded at least ten times. The chain combines TRBV4-3 with TRBJ2-2, with 9 bases fitting TRBD2. Looked up from germline, CDR1 is LGHNA and CDR2 is YSLEER. The ends lost 0 bases at V and 4 bases at J; junction bases unmatched: 6. The CDR3 is made up of 17 amino acids. The CDR3 nucleotides are TGCGCCAGCAGCCAAGACAAGGGACTAGCCGGCACCGGGGAGCTGTTTTTT. Encoded protein: CASSQDKGLAGTGELFF.

The rearrangement uses TRBV20-1 and TRBJ2-5; 11 nucleotides line up with TRBD2. The V gene end was trimmed by 2 bases and the J gene end by 5 bases; junction bases not matched to a gene: 10. Germline CDR1 and CDR2: DFQATT and SNEGSKA (reference sequence). The CDR3 is 16 amino acids. The CDR3 nucleotides read TGCAGTGCTAGAAATATAGCGGGAGGGCCGAAGGAGACCCAGTACTTC. Its translation: CSARNIAGGPKETQYF.

This clonotype has only a few counts. CDR3: CASSLAPQGDEKLFF. The CDR3 DNA is TGCGCCAGCAGCTTGGCCCCTCAGGGAGACGAAAAACTGTTTTTT. This chain connects TRBV5-1 to TRBJ1-4; D possibly corresponds to TRBD1 (5 bases). Trimming removed 0 bases at V and 8 bases at J, with 14 bases between. The CDR3 consists of 15 residues. The germline V gene has CDR1 SGHRS and CDR2 YFSETQ.

J is TRBJ1-2 and V is TRBV11-2, with D hard to call. CDR1 and CDR2 from the germline V gene are SGHAT and FQNNGV. The CDR3 consists of 13 residues. The V and J ends lost 2 bases and 5 bases respectively, with 9 bases between them. The CDR3 DNA sequence: TGTGCCAGCAGCTTAACCTCGGTGTATGGCTACACCTTC. This translates into CASSLTSVYGYTF.

This clonotype was picked up a small number of times. This chain joins TRBV6-1 and TRBJ2-3; a weak D match, TRBD2 (7 bases). Trimming stripped 6 bases from V and 4 bases from J, with 20 bases between. The CDR3 loop spans 16 amino acids. Germline-derived CDR1 and CDR2 are MNHNS and SASEGT. CDR3 coding DNA: TGTGCCAGCAGACAGGGCCGGGGGAGGGCCTCAGATACGCAGTATTTT. Its translation: CASRQGRGRASDTQYF.

This clonotype was seen repeatedly, ten times or more. V gene TRBV12-3 or TRBV12-4 combines with J gene TRBJ2-7; 11 positions agree with TRBD2. The V segment lost 7 bases and the J segment 4 bases; nucleotides outside the gene matches: 6. The CDR3 is 14 residues long. The DNA for the CDR3 is TGTGCCAGCAAACTAGCGGGAGCCGAATACGAGCAGTACTTC. Translated: CASKLAGAEYEQYF.

This clonotype came up a few times. The CDR3 reads CSVARGAGYEQYF. The CDR3 bases are TGCAGCGTTGCCCGGGGGGCTGGGTACGAGCAGTACTTC. The chain links TRBV29-1 to TRBJ2-7; weak D call: TRBD2 (7 bases). The CDR3 runs 13 residues. Germline V gene lookup returns CDR1 SQVTM and CDR2 ANQGSEA. V lost 4 bases and J lost 4, with 14 bases in between.

The chain combines TRBV29-1 with TRBJ2-7, with 9 bases that match TRBD1. The V gene's germline CDR1 is SQVTM and CDR2 ANQGSEA. With V trimmed by 7 bases and J by 5 bases, 6 bases remained unmatched. This CDR3 is built from 12 residues. The CDR3: CSARTGVNEQYF. Here the CDR3 DNA reads TGCAGCGCGAGGACAGGGGTCAACGAGCAGTACTTC.

This clonotype turned up a few times. V is TRBV7-2 and J is TRBJ2-7; 8 bases agree with TRBD2. The trim removed 1 base at V and 9 bases at J, leaving 11 bases unmatched. In germline, CDR1 is SGHTA, CDR2 FQGNSA. The CDR3 contains 15 residues. The CDR3 protein is CASSLGGSGKSVQYF. DNA of the CDR3: TGTGCCAGCAGCTTAGGGGGTAGCGGGAAGTCTGTGCAGTACTTC.

The chain is built from TRBV5-1 and TRBJ2-7; tentatively, D is TRBD1 or TRBD2 (5 bases each). The CDR3 covers 15 residues. CDR1 is SGHRS and CDR2 is YFSETQ in the germline V gene. V dropped 2 bases and J dropped 3 bases, with 15 bases sitting between them. The CDR3 DNA sequence: TGCGCCAGCAGCTTTGGGGACGGACGAAACTACGAGCAGTACTTC. Protein: CASSFGDGRNYEQYF.

DNA for the CDR3: TGTGCCAGCAGCCCCGGACTAGCGGGAGCCAATCTCCGGGAGTTCTTC. Its protein is CASSPGLAGANLREFF. This sequence joins TRBV11-2 and TRBJ2-1, with 13 bases that match TRBD2. The CDR3 extends over 16 amino acids. Germline V gene data show CDR1 as SGHAT and CDR2 as FQNNGV. V trimming: 5 bases; J trimming: 14 bases; junction bases outside the gene matches: 15.

The J gene is TRBJ1-1, the V gene TRBV12-3 or TRBV12-4; 7 positions agree with TRBD1. The CDR3 is 14 amino acids. The V segment lost 2 bases and the J segment 4 bases; nucleotides outside the gene matches: 4. The DNA for the CDR3 is TGTGCCAGCAGTTTACGACAGGGACTCACTGAAGCTTTCTTT. Protein product: CASSLRQGLTEAFF.

The V and J genes are TRBV5-1 and TRBJ2-7; 9 bases are a match to TRBD1. CDR3 length: 14 residues. Germline trimming cut 4 bases from V and 5 bases from J; bases unmatched to any gene: 7. Germline V lookup: CDR1 SGHRS, CDR2 YFSETQ. DNA for the CDR3: TGCGCCAGCAGCACGGGACAGGGAGGTAACGAGCAGTACTTC. Translated, it gives CASSTGQGGNEQYF.

CDR3 sequence reads: CASSGVSGRSPNEQFF. The DNA of the CDR3 is TGTGCCAGCAGTGGGGTGAGCGGGAGGTCCCCCAATGAGCAGTTCTTC. The rearrangement links TRBV25-1 to TRBJ2-1; 9 bases agree with TRBD2. CDR1 and CDR2 (germline): MGHDK, SYGVNS. The CDR3 totals 16 residues. With V trimmed by 4 bases and J by 6 bases, 10 bases remained unmatched.

This clonotype has only a few counts. This chain links TRBV27 with TRBJ2-7; 10 bases line up with TRBD2. Per germline, CDR1 MNHEY and CDR2 SMNVEV (reference sequence). V lost 3 bases to trimming and J lost 5 bases; unmatched junction nucleotides: 10. The CDR3 is made up of 16 amino acids. DNA for the CDR3: TGTGCCAGCAGTTTGGAATCGGTAGCGGGAGGAAACGAGCAGTACTTC. Its protein is CASSLESVAGGNEQYF.

This clonotype was counted between two and nine times. DNA of the CDR3: TGCAGTGCTAGTTCTCCCTACAATGAGCAGTTCTTC. The encoded protein is CSASSPYNEQFF. The chain employs TRBV20-1 and TRBJ2-1; D remains unclear. CDR1 is DFQATT and CDR2 is SNEGSKA in the germline V gene (reference sequence). The CDR3 is made up of 12 amino acids. The ends were cut back, 3 bases at V and 2 bases at J, with 5 bases in the middle.

DNA for the CDR3: TGCGCCAGCAGAACCGACAGGTCGGAGATCTATGGCTACACCTTC. It encodes CASRTDRSEIYGYTF. This chain joins TRBV4-3 and TRBJ1-2; D might be TRBD1 (6 bases). Germline CDR1 reads LGHNA; CDR2 reads YSLEER. The germline V and J ends were trimmed by 6 bases and 4 bases, with 18 bases remaining between them. This CDR3 is built from 15 residues.

Many counts were recorded for this clonotype. This chain uses TRBV12-3 or TRBV12-4 with TRBJ2-1; D call uncertain. V shed 4 bases and J shed 1 base, with 11 bases lying between them. The CDR3 contains 15 residues. The CDR3 DNA sequence: TGTGCCAGCAGTTACAGAATAGGGTCCTACAATGAGCAGTTCTTC. It encodes CASSYRIGSYNEQFF.

This clonotype was counted ten times or more. V usage is TRBV20-1 and J usage is TRBJ2-1; tentatively, D is TRBD1 (5 bases). CDR1 is DFQATT and CDR2 is SNEGSKA in the germline V gene (reference sequence). The V end was cut by 5 bases, the J end by 6 bases, with 14 bases between. CDR3 length equals 13 residues. CDR3 sequence: CSARQTTGNEQFF. Written as DNA, the CDR3 is TGCAGTGCTCGACAGACCACGGGCAATGAGCAGTTCTTC.

This clonotype was counted many times. The chain has TRBV12-3 or TRBV12-4 and TRBJ2-1, with unresolved D. Trimming pared 7 bases from V and 5 bases from J, leaving 12 bases between. The CDR3 spans 13 residues. CDR3 region: CASTSTDHNEQFF. The DNA of the CDR3 is TGTGCCAGCACCTCCACGGACCACAATGAGCAGTTCTTC.

The chain has TRBV10-3 and TRBJ2-1, with 10 bases that match TRBD2. Looked up from germline, CDR1 is ENHRY and CDR2 is SYGVKD. With V trimmed by 10 bases and J by 5 bases, 8 bases remained unmatched. The CDR3 is 14 residues long. The CDR3 DNA follows: TGTGCCACCGGACTAGCGGCCACCAACAATGAGCAGTTCTTC. It is translated as CATGLAATNNEQFF.